This passage covers 18 T cell receptor beta chains from one sample sequenced in a study of shared clonotypes between healthy human individuals. Data came from immunoSEQ multiplex PCR; TCRdb stores just in-frame clones and leaves some out. Found here are 2 million to 3 million clones, 80% to 95% of them singletons; the top ten hold 0.36%. The sequencing input was naive CD4+ T cells from PBMCs. Subset reported: CD45RA+ positively selected. The receptors originated from a man in his late teens or twenties in good health. Some clones in this sample may be carry-over from other donors' samples.

The rearrangement joins TRBV2 to TRBJ2-7; 8 bases map to TRBD2. CDR1 is SNHLY, CDR2 FYNNEI, per germline. V dropped 6 bases and J dropped 3; count of bases not matched to a gene: 7. The CDR3 contains 14 residues. CDR3 bases: TGTGCCAGCAGCCCCGGGACTAGGGGCTACGAGCAGTACTTC. Encoded protein: CASSPGTRGYEQYF. Using reference TRBV2 and TRBJ2-7 for the parts outside the CDR3, the full variable domain is EPEVTQTPSHQVTQMGQEVILRCVPISNHLYFYWYRQILGQKVEFLVSFYNNEISEKSEIFDDQFSVERPDGSNFTLKIRSTKLEDSAMYFCASSPGTRGYEQYFGPGTRLTVT.

The chain links TRBV4-1 to TRBJ2-4; D is perhaps TRBD2 (7 bases). V was pared by 0 bases and J by 3 bases, with 18 bases between. The CDR3 loop spans 18 amino acids. Per the germline V gene, CDR1 is MGHRA and CDR2 is YSYEKL. CDR3 region: CASSQDRGGSQSKNIQYF. Here the CDR3 DNA reads TGCGCCAGCAGCCAAGATAGGGGGGGGAGCCAGAGCAAAAACATTCAGTACTTC.

The gene calls are TRBV7-2 and TRBJ2-5, with D perhaps TRBD2 (6 bases). Germline V CDR1 and CDR2: SGHTA, FQGNSA. Trimming left V 4 bases short and J 5 bases short, with 11 bases between. The CDR3 is 13 residues long. The CDR3 here is CASSSWGDETQYF. In nucleotides, the CDR3 is TGTGCCAGCAGCTCCTGGGGGGACGAGACCCAGTACTTC.

The chain joins TRBV5-1 to TRBJ1-1, with TRBD1 matching over 8 bases. Per the germline V gene, CDR1 is SGHRS and CDR2 is YFSETQ. With V trimmed by 6 bases and J by 6 bases, 10 bases remained unmatched. This CDR3 has 14 amino acids. The chain's CDR3 is CASKPGGTIAEAFF. CDR3 DNA: TGCGCCAGCAAGCCAGGGGGCACGATCGCTGAAGCTTTCTTT.

This chain joins TRBV15 and TRBJ2-1, with TRBD1 identical over 8 bases. Losses at the gene ends were 10 bases for V and 6 bases for J; bases not matched to a gene: 11. Germline V gene lookup returns CDR1 LNHNV and CDR2 YYDKDF (reference sequence). The CDR3 is 14 residues long. Here the CDR3 DNA reads TGTGCCAGTAATAGTAAGGACAGGGTCAATGAGCAGTTCTTC. The encoded protein is CASNSKDRVNEQFF.

About this clone: The sample holds other DNA sequences that translate to the same CDR3. This sequence joins TRBV10-3 and TRBJ1-1; the D gene is possibly TRBD1 (5 bases). The CDR3 extends over 12 amino acids. V lost 8 bases to trimming and J lost 1 base, with 8 bases between them. Germline CDR1 ENHRY, CDR2 SYGVKD. CDR3 region: CAIGTGNTEAFF. The DNA for the CDR3 is TGTGCCATCGGGACGGGGAACACTGAAGCTTTCTTT.

V usage is TRBV18 and J usage is TRBJ2-7; tentatively, D is TRBD1 (6 bases). Germline V lookup: CDR1 KGHSH, CDR2 LQKENI. The CDR3 covers 15 residues. V was cut by 3 bases and J by 5 bases, with 17 bases left in between. CDR3 protein: CASSPPGRGVDEQYF. The CDR3 DNA sequence: TGTGCCAGCTCACCCCCGGGCAGGGGTGTCGACGAGCAGTACTTC. Variable domain in full (rest from reference TRBV18 and TRBJ2-7): NAGVMQNPRHLVRRRGQEARLRCSPMKGHSHVYWYRQLPEEGLKFMVYLQKENIIDESGMPKERFSAEFPKEGPSILRIQQVVRGDSAAYFCASSPPGRGVDEQYFGPGTRLTVT.

V usage is TRBV18 and J usage is TRBJ1-3; no clear D gene. This CDR3 spans 16 amino acids. Germline loops: CDR1 KGHSH, CDR2 LQKENI. V lost 1 base and J 0 bases, leaving 10 bases between the germline ends. CDR3 sequence reads: CASSPLPVLSGNTIYF. The CDR3 DNA reads TGTGCCAGCTCACCACTTCCAGTACTCTCTGGAAACACCATATATTTT.

The rearrangement uses TRBV5-1 and TRBJ2-7; 11 bases map to TRBD2. The CDR3 has 16 amino acids. The germline CDR1 and CDR2 sequences are SGHRS and YFSETQ. The J segment lost 3 bases and the V segment lost 0 bases, leaving 5 bases of the junction unmatched. The CDR3 DNA is TGCGCCAGCAGCTTGGTACTAGCGGGAGCCAACTACGAGCAGTACTTC. Translation: CASSLVLAGANYEQYF.

V usage is TRBV7-2 and J usage is TRBJ2-5, with TRBD2 matching over 8 bases. CDR1 is SGHTA, CDR2 FQGNSA, per germline. The length of the CDR3 is 15 residues. V lost 1 base and J lost 4; bases outside the gene matches: 5. Here the CDR3 reads CASSLGLREVETQYF. The CDR3 bases are TGTGCCAGCAGCTTAGGGCTGCGGGAGGTAGAGACCCAGTACTTC.

The V call is TRBV7-9, the J call TRBJ2-1; 8 bases are a match to TRBD1. Germline CDR1 reads SEHNR; CDR2 reads FQNEAQ (reference sequence). Trimming at V came to 5 bases and at J to 4 bases, leaving 7 bases not matched to a gene. CDR3 length equals 15 residues. Here the CDR3 reads CASSQGALNYNEQFF. CDR3 in DNA: TGTGCCAGCAGCCAGGGGGCGCTAAATTACAATGAGCAGTTCTTC. The whole variable domain, remainder taken from reference TRBV7-9 and TRBJ2-1, is DTGVSQNPRHKITKRGQNVTFRCDPISEHNRLYWYRQTLGQGPEFLTYFQNEAQLEKSRLLSDRFSAERPKGSFSTLEIQRTEQGDSAMYLCASSQGALNYNEQFFGPGTRLTVL.

The chain combines TRBV5-1 with TRBJ2-2; D may be TRBD1 (5 bases). Germline CDR1 and CDR2: SGHRS and YFSETQ. Trimming pared 4 bases from V and 5 bases from J, leaving 9 bases between. The CDR3 runs 13 residues. CDR3 DNA sequence: TGCGCCAGCAGCACAGGCCCGACCGGGGAGCTGTTTTTT. Residues: CASSTGPTGELFF. Together with reference TRBV5-1 and TRBJ2-2, the CDR3 gives the full variable domain: KAGVTQTPRYLIKTRGQQVTLSCSPISGHRSVSWYQQTPGQGLQFLFEYFSETQRNKGNFPGRFSGRQFSNSRSEMNVSTLELGDSALYLCASSTGPTGELFFGEGSRLTVL.

This clone was recorded only once. The chain is built from TRBV6-1 and TRBJ1-3, with D possibly matching TRBD1 (6 bases). This CDR3 comprises 15 residues. V lost 4 bases, J lost 2 bases, and 12 bases lay in between. Germline V gives CDR1 MNHNS, CDR2 SASEGT. The CDR3 spells CASSGLGHAGNTIYF. CDR3 DNA sequence: TGTGCCAGCAGTGGACTGGGACACGCTGGAAACACCATATATTTT.

J is TRBJ1-2 and V is TRBV4-1; D is unresolved. CDR3 length: 13 amino acids. CDR1 is MGHRA and CDR2 is YSYEKL in the germline V gene. The V and J ends lost 0 bases and 4 bases respectively, with 6 bases between them. CDR3 DNA: TGCGCCAGCAGCCAAGATATGGGCTATGGCTACACCTTC. Its protein is CASSQDMGYGYTF.

This clone is a singleton in its sample. The chain combines TRBV5-5 with TRBJ2-5; 7 bases map to TRBD2. The CDR3 runs to 14 residues. Germline V gene lookup returns CDR1 SGHKS and CDR2 YYEKEE (reference sequence). V dropped 4 bases and J dropped 5; count of bases not matched to a gene: 8. CDR3 coding DNA: TGTGCCAGCAGCGCGATGACCGGGAGGGAGACCCAGTACTTC. This gives the protein CASSAMTGRETQYF.

J is TRBJ2-5 and V is TRBV5-1, with 12 bases matching TRBD2. The CDR3 extends over 15 amino acids. Trimming removed 4 bases from V and 6 bases from J; junction bases left unmatched: 7. Germline CDR1 and CDR2: SGHRS and YFSETQ. The CDR3 DNA sequence: TGCGCCAGCAGCCCAGACGGACTAGCGGGGAAGACCCAGTACTTC. This sequence encodes CASSPDGLAGKTQYF.

V usage is TRBV30 and J usage is TRBJ2-5; D is perhaps TRBD1 (6 bases). The CDR3 covers 12 residues. Per the germline V gene, CDR1 is GTSNPN and CDR2 is SVGIG (reference sequence). V was trimmed by 5 bases and J by 6 bases, leaving 13 bases between them. The CDR3 nucleotides read TGTGCCTGGGGGGGCGGTCGGCAGACCCAGTACTTC. Protein: CAWGGGRQTQYF.

This chain links TRBV6-5 with TRBJ1-3; maybe TRBD1 (6 bases). The CDR3 loop spans 15 amino acids. Germline CDR1 is MNHEY and CDR2 is SVGAGI. Trimming took 6 bases from V and 1 from J, leaving 13 bases between them. Written as DNA, the CDR3 is TGTGCCAGCAGGCCAACAGGGAGATCTGGAAACACCATATATTTT. Residues: CASRPTGRSGNTIYF.